This T cell receptor (beta chain) was sequenced for a study of T cells after yellow fever vaccination. TCRdb itself ran the 5' RACE reads through MiXCR, one entry per CDR3 protein. The sample consists of about 320,000 distinct CDR3 sequences, approximately 13% of them appearing once. The germline V gene encodes CDR1 SGHDT and CDR2 YYEEEE. The CDR3 spans 15 residues. Losses at the gene ends were 1 base for V and 5 bases for J; bases not matched to a gene: 5. This chain uses TRBV5-6 with TRBJ2-1, with 8 bases that match TRBD1. The source material was CD4+ T cells sorted from PBMCs, sampled 15 days after the yellow fever booster vaccination. This TCR was sampled from a man between 18 and 35 years old who received the YFV17D yellow fever vaccine. Written as DNA, the CDR3 is TGTGCCAGCAGCTTGCCAGGGGGCCCCGACAATGAGCAGTTCTTC. Translation gives CASSLPGGPDNEQFF. Full variable domain (outside the CDR3, taken from reference TRBV5-6 and TRBJ2-1): DAGVTQSPTHLIKTRGQQVTLRCSPKSGHDTVSWYQQALGQGPQFIFQYYEEEERQRGNFPDRFSGHQFPNYSSELNVNALLLGDSALYLCASSLPGGPDNEQFFGPGTRLTVL.